This T cell receptor (beta chain) was sequenced for a study of cytomegalovirus exposure and HLA in healthy donors. Study-wide findings and caveats: TCR beta chains numbering under 200 were designated cytomegalovirus-associated. In a later analysis, parvovirus B19, influenza, CMV and Epstein-Barr virus appeared linked to several top co-occurrence clusters.

This clone was found a few times. Its antigen remains unknown. CDR1 and CDR2 (germline): MGHRA, YSYEKL. The CDR3 totals 14 residues. V dropped 7 bases and J dropped 0 bases, with 10 bases sitting between them. Both 60 Vbeta primers and 13 Jbeta primers went into the PCR. The data were produced by immunoSEQ multiplex PCR, yet TCRdb's version contains in-frame clones alone and is incomplete. The sample lists under 150,000 clones, around 80% seen once, with approximately 8.8% in the top ten. Sampled while nominally healthy, donors likely had unrecorded immune exposures. Sequenced sample: PBMCs. This sequence originates from a woman aged 45-60 years in good health and CMV-seropositive. The chain uses TRBV4-1 and TRBJ2-1, with a tentative D call TRBD2 (6 bases). CDR3 amino acids: CASNGGSSYNEQFF. CDR3 DNA sequence: TGCGCCAGCAACGGGGGAAGCTCCTACAATGAGCAGTTCTTC.